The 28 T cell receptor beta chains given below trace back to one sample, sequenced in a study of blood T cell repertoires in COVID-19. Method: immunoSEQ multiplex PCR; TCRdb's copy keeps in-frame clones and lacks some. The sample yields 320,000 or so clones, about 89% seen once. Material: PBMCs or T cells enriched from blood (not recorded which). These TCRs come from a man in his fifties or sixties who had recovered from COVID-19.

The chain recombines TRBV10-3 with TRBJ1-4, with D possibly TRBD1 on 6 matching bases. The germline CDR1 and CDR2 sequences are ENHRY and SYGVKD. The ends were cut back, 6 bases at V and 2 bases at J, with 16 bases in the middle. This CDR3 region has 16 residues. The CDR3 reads CAISRQVPGTNEKLFF. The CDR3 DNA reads TGTGCCATCAGCCGACAGGTACCTGGCACTAATGAAAAACTGTTTTTT.

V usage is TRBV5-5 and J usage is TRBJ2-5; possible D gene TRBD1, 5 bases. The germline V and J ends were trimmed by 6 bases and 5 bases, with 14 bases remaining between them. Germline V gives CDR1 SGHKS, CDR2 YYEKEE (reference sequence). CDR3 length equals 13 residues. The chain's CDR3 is CASIIQGTETQYF. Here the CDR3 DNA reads TGTGCCAGCATTATTCAGGGAACCGAGACCCAGTACTTC.

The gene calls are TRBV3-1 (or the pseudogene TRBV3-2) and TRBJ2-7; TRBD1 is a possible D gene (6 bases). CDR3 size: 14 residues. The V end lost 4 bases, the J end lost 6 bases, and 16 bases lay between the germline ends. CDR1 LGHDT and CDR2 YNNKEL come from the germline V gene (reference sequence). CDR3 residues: CASSLRQAVGEQYF. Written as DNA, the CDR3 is TGTGCCAGCAGCCTAAGACAGGCGGTCGGCGAGCAGTACTTC.

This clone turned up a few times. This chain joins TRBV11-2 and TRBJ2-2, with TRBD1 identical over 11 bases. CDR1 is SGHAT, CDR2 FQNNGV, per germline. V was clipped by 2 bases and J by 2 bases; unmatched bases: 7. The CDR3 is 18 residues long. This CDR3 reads CASSLRTGGGPNTGELFF. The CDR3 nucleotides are TGTGCCAGCAGCTTAAGGACAGGGGGCGGTCCCAACACCGGGGAGCTGTTTTTT.

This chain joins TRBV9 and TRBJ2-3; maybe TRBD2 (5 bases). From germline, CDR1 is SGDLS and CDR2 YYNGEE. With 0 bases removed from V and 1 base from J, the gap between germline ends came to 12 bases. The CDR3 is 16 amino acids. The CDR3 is CASSVDGNRGTDTQYF. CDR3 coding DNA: TGTGCCAGCAGCGTAGACGGGAACCGGGGCACAGATACGCAGTATTTT. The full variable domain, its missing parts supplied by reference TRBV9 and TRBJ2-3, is DSGVTQTPKHLITATGQRVTLRCSPRSGDLSVYWYQQSLDQGLQFLIQYYNGEERAKGNILERFSAQQFPDLHSELNLSSLELGDSALYFCASSVDGNRGTDTQYFGPGTRLTVL.

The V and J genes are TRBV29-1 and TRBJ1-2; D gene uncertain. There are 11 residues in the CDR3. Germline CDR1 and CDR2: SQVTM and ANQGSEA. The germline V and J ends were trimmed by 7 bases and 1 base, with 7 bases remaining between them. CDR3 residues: CSGQDNYGYTF. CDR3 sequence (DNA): TGCAGCGGCCAGGATAACTATGGCTACACCTTC.

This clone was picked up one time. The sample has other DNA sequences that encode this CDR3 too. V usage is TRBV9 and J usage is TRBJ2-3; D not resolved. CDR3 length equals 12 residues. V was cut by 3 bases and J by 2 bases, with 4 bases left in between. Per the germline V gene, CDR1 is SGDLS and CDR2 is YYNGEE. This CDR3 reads CASSGPTDTQYF. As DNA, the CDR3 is TGTGCCAGCAGCGGGCCCACAGATACGCAGTATTTT.

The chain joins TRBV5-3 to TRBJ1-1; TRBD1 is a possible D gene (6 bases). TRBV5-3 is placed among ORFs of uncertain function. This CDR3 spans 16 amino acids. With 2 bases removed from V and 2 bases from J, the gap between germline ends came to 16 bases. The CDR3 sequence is CARSFDNRETNTEAFF. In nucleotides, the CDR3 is TGTGCCAGAAGCTTTGACAACAGGGAGACAAACACTGAAGCTTTCTTT.

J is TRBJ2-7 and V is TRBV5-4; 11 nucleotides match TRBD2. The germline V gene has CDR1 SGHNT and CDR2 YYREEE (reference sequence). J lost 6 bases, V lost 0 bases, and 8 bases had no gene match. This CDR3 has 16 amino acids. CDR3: CASSLEFGTSGPEQYF. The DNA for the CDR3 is TGTGCCAGCAGCTTGGAGTTCGGGACTAGCGGCCCCGAGCAGTACTTC. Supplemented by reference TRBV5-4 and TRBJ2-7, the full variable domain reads ETGVTQSPTHLIKTRGQQVTLRCSSQSGHNTVSWYQQALGQGPQFIFQYYREEENGRGNFPPRFSGLQFPNYSSELNVNALELDDSALYLCASSLEFGTSGPEQYFGPGTRLTVT.

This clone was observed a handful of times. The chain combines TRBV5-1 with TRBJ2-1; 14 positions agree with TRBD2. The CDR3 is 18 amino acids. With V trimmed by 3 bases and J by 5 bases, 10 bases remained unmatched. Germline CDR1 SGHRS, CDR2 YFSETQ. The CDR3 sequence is CASSSGTSGRTFNNEQFF. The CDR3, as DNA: TGCGCCAGCAGCTCCGGGACTAGCGGGAGAACGTTTAACAATGAGCAGTTCTTC. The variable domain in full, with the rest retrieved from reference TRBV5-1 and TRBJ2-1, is KAGVTQTPRYLIKTRGQQVTLSCSPISGHRSVSWYQQTPGQGLQFLFEYFSETQRNKGNFPGRFSGRQFSNSRSEMNVSTLELGDSALYLCASSSGTSGRTFNNEQFFGPGTRLTVL.

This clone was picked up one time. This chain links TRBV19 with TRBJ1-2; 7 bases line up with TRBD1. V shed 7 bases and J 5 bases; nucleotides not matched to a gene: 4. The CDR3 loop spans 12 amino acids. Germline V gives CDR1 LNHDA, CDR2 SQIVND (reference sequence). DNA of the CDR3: TGTGCCAGTACCGCAGGGGGATATGGCTACACCTTC. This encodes CASTAGGYGYTF.

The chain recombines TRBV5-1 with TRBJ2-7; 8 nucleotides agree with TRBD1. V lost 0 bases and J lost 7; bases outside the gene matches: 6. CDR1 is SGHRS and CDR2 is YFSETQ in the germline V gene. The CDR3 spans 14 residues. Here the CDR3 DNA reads TGCGCCAGCAGCTTGGCAGGGGGCATAAGGGAGCAGTACTTC. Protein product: CASSLAGGIREQYF.

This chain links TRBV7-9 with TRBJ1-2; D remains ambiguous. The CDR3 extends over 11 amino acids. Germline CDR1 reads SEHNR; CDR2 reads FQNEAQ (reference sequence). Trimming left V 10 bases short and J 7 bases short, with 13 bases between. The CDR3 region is CATQREGGYTF. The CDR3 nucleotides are TGTGCCACCCAGCGAGAGGGTGGCTACACCTTC.

In DNA, the CDR3 is TGCGCCAGCACCCTGCGGCCTAGCGGGAACGTACAGCACCAGTACTTC. Its protein is CASTLRPSGNVQHQYF. The chain uses TRBV5-1 and TRBJ2-7; 9 bases map to TRBD2. V lost 6 bases, J lost 10 bases, and 20 bases stayed unmatched. The CDR3 contains 16 residues. Germline V lookup: CDR1 SGHRS, CDR2 YFSETQ. Full variable domain (rest looked up from reference TRBV5-1 and TRBJ2-7): KAGVTQTPRYLIKTRGQQVTLSCSPISGHRSVSWYQQTPGQGLQFLFEYFSETQRNKGNFPGRFSGRQFSNSRSEMNVSTLELGDSALYLCASTLRPSGNVQHQYFGPGTRLTVT.

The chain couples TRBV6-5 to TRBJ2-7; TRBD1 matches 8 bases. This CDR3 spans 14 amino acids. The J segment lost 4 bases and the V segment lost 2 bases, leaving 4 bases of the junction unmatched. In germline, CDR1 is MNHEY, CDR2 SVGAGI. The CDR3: CASSYQGAPYEQYF. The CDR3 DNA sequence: TGTGCCAGCAGTTACCAGGGGGCGCCTTACGAGCAGTACTTC.

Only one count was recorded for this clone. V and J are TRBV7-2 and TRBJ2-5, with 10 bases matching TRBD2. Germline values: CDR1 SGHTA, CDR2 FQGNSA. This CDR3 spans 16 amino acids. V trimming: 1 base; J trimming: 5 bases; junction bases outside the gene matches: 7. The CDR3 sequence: CASSLELAGVGETQYF. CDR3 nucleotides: TGTGCCAGCAGCTTAGAGCTAGCGGGAGTTGGTGAGACCCAGTACTTC.

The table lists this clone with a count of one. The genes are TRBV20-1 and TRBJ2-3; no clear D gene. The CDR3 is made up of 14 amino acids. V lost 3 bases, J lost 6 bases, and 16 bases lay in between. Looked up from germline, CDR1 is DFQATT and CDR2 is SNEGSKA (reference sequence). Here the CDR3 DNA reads TGCAGTGCTAGTGGCGAACCCTCCGGGGATACGCAGTATTTT. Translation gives CSASGEPSGDTQYF.

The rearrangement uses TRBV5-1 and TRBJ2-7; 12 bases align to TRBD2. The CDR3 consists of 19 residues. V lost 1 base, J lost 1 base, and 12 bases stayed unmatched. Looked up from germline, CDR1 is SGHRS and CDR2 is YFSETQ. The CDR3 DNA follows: TGCGCCAGCAGCTTGACGAACCTAGCGGGAGGGCCCTCGTCCTACGAGCAGTACTTC. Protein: CASSLTNLAGGPSSYEQYF.

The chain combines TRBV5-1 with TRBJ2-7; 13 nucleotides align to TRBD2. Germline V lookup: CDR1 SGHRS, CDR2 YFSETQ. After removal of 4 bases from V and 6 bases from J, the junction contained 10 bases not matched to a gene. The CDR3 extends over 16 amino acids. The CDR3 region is CASSASGTSGTGEQYF. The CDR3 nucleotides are TGCGCCAGCAGCGCATCCGGGACTAGCGGGACGGGCGAGCAGTACTTC.

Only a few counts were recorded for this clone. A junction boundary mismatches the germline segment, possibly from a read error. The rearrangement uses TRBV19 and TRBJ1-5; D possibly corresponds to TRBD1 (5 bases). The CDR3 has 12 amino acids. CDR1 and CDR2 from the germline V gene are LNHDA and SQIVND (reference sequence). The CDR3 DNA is TGTGCCAGTAGTTCAGGGAATCCGCCCCAGCATTTT. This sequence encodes CASSSGNPPQHF.

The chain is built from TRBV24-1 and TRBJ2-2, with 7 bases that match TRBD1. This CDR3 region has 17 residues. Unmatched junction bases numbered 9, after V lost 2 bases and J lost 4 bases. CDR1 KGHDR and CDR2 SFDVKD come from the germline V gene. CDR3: CATSDSRAQGSTGELFF. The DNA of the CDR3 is TGTGCCACCAGTGATTCGCGCGCACAGGGGAGCACCGGGGAGCTGTTTTTT.

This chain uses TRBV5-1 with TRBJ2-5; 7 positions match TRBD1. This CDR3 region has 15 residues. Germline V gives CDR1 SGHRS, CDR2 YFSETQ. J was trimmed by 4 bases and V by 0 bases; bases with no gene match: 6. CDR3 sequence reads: CASSLGQGELETQYF. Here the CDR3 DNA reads TGCGCCAGCAGCTTGGGGCAGGGGGAATTAGAGACCCAGTACTTC.

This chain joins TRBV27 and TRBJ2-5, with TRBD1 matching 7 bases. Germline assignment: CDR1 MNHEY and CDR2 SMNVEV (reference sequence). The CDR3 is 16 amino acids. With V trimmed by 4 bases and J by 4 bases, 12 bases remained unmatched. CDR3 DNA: TGTGCCAGCAGTTCGTTTCCGGGACAGAGGGTAGAGACCCAGTACTTC. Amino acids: CASSSFPGQRVETQYF.

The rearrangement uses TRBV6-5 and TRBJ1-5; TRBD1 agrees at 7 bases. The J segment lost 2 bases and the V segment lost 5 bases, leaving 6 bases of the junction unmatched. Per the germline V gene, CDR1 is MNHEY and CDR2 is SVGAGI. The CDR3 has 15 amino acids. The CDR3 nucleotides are TGTGCCAGCAGTCCAGGGGGAAGGGGCAATCAGCCCCAGCATTTT. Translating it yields CASSPGGRGNQPQHF.

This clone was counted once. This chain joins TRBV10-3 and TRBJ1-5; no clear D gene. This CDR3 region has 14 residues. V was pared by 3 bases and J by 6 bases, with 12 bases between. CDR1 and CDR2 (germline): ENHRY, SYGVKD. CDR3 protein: CAISERQVGQPQHF. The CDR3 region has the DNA TGTGCCATCAGTGAACGGCAGGTAGGTCAGCCCCAGCATTTT.

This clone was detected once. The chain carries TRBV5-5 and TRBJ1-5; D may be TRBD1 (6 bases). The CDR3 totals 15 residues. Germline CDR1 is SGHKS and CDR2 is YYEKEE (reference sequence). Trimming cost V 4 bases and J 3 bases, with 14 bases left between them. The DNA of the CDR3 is TGTGCCAGCAGCAACCTTCCAGGGGTCAATCAGCCCCAGCATTTT. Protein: CASSNLPGVNQPQHF.

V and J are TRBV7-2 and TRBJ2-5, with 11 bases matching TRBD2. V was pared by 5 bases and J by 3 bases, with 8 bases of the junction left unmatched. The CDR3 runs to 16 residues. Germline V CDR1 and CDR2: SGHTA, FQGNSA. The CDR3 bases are TGTGCCAGCAGCCCCCAGACTAGCGGGATTAAAGAGACCCAGTACTTC. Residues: CASSPQTSGIKETQYF.

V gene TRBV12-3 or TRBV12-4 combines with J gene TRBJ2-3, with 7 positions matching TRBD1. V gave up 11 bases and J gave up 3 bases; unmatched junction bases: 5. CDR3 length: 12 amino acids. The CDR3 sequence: CASGQLTDTQYF. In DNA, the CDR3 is TGTGCCTCGGGACAGCTAACAGATACGCAGTATTTT.